One and the same sample provided the 17 T cell receptor beta chains below, sequenced in a study of T-cell reconstitution after alpha-beta-depleted transplantation in children (dated by TCRdb to the mid-2010s). The library was built by means of PCR. The instrument was an Illumina HiSeq 2500. Molecular barcoding was employed in the preparation of TCR libraries, with unique molecular identifiers being used to normalize TCRbeta repertoire quantification. Using fastp at Q25 and MiXCR, TCRdb reprocessed the public reads and kept productive beta chains. Rows with a matching CDR3 protein are joined into one entry that keeps the most common DNA and genes. This sample lists around 960,000 distinct CDR3 sequences; 25% to 30% were detected once. The top ten constitute roughly 28% of the sample. The treatment or condition tag for this specimen amounts to: allogeneic hematopoietic cell transplantation with graft depleted of TCRalphabeta T cells and CD19 B cells.

Sequencing used PBMCs, mostly from graft donor cells, obtained 360 days after TCRalphabeta/CD19-depleted stem cell transplant. The source is a boy younger than two who had a stem cell transplant for SCID, so the T cells may come from the graft donor.

V gene TRBV9 combines with J gene TRBJ2-5, with D unresolved. Deletions cut 2 bases from V and 5 bases from J, with 10 bases between. Germline CDR1 and CDR2: SGDLS and YYNGEE. This CDR3 spans 13 amino acids. CDR3 bases: TGTGCCAGCAGCGTTTCACCCACGGAGACCCAGTACTTC. Its protein is CASSVSPTETQYF.

The V call is TRBV4-2, the J call TRBJ1-1; D remains unclear. V was cut by 3 bases and J by 1 base, with 18 bases left in between. The germline V gene has CDR1 LGHNA and CDR2 YNFKEQ. The length of the CDR3 is 17 residues. The CDR3 nucleotides are TGTGCCAGCAGCCATGATTCTACCCGGACGGAGAACACTGAAGCTTTCTTT. This codes for CASSHDSTRTENTEAFF.

The chain recombines TRBV3-1 with TRBJ2-5, with D possibly TRBD2 on 7 matching bases. The CDR3 is 15 residues long. V lost 3 bases and J 1 base, leaving 12 bases between the germline ends. The V gene's germline CDR1 is LGHDT and CDR2 YNNKEL (reference sequence). In nucleotides, the CDR3 is TGTGCCAGCAGCCAGAGGGGGGGGAGCCAAGAGACCCAGTACTTC. It encodes CASSQRGGSQETQYF.

The V gene is TRBV27, the J gene TRBJ2-2; D might be TRBD1 or TRBD2, each matching 5 bases. Germline CDR1 reads MNHEY; CDR2 reads SMNVEV (reference sequence). The CDR3 is 14 amino acids. Trimming cost V 6 bases and J 6 bases, with 14 bases left between them. The CDR3 DNA follows: TGTGCCAGCAGCTCGGGGCTAAATGCCGGGGAGCTGTTTTTT. The encoded protein is CASSSGLNAGELFF.

This clonotype came up a few times. The chain employs TRBV27 and TRBJ2-6, with a tentative D call TRBD2 (5 bases). Trimming took 4 bases from V and 0 from J, leaving 19 bases between them. This CDR3 region has 19 residues. Germline lookup yields CDR1 MNHEY and CDR2 SMNVEV (reference sequence). CDR3: CASSYSARLLLSGANVLTF. The CDR3 DNA is TGTGCCAGCAGTTATTCCGCAAGACTACTTCTCTCTGGGGCCAACGTCCTGACTTTC.

The chain has TRBV20-1 and TRBJ2-1, with D perhaps TRBD1 or TRBD2 (5 bases each). This CDR3 is built from 12 residues. Per the germline V gene, CDR1 is DFQATT and CDR2 is SNEGSKA (reference sequence). Trimming took 5 bases from V and 6 from J, leaving 11 bases between them. The CDR3 DNA reads as TGCAGTGCTGGGGGTCCCGGCAATGAGCAGTTCTTC. It yields the protein CSAGGPGNEQFF.

In this sample, this clonotype turned up a few times. The chain couples TRBV5-1 to TRBJ2-7; no clear D gene. The CDR3 runs to 12 residues. With 4 bases removed from V and 4 bases from J, the gap between germline ends came to 9 bases. CDR1 and CDR2 from the germline V gene are SGHRS and YFSETQ. CDR3 DNA: TGCGCCAGCAGCGGGCCGACTTACGAGCAGTACTTC. Protein: CASSGPTYEQYF.

This clonotype has only a few counts. The chain combines TRBV20-1 with TRBJ2-4; D possibly uses TRBD1 or TRBD2 (6 bases each). This CDR3 is 16 amino acids long. The germline V gene has CDR1 DFQATT and CDR2 SNEGSKA (reference sequence). V dropped 3 bases and J dropped 1 base, with 16 bases sitting between them. The DNA for the CDR3 is TGCAGTGCTAGTGGGGGGCACCCTTGGGCCAAAAACATTCAGTACTTC. Translating gives CSASGGHPWAKNIQYF.

This clonotype has just a few counts. V and J are TRBV11-2 and TRBJ2-1, with 13 positions matching TRBD2. V shed 4 bases, J shed 2 bases, and the junction held 8 bases outside the gene matches. From germline, CDR1 is SGHAT and CDR2 FQNNGV. CDR3 length equals 18 residues. Here the CDR3 reads CASSSPGLAGNAYNEQFF. The CDR3 nucleotides read TGTGCCAGCAGCTCACCGGGACTAGCGGGGAACGCCTACAATGAGCAGTTCTTC. The full variable domain, completed using reference TRBV11-2 and TRBJ2-1, is EAGVAQSPRYKIIEKRQSVAFWCNPISGHATLYWYQQILGQGPKLLIQFQNNGVVDDSQLPKDRFSAERLKGVDSTLKIQPAKLEDSAVYLCASSSPGLAGNAYNEQFFGPGTRLTVL.

In this sample, this clonotype turned up many times. The CDR3 DNA reads TGCGCCAGCAGCCCCCTACCCAGGGATGAGCAGTTCTTC. Its protein is CASSPLPRDEQFF. The chain combines TRBV5-1 with TRBJ2-1; TRBD1 might be the D (5 bases). Trimming stripped 4 bases from V and 8 bases from J, with 13 bases between. Germline V CDR1 and CDR2: SGHRS, YFSETQ. The CDR3 is made up of 13 amino acids.

This clonotype has a handful of counts. This chain links TRBV5-5 with TRBJ2-6; D possibly matches TRBD1 or TRBD2 (5 bases each). The CDR3 has 16 residues. The germline V gene has CDR1 SGHKS and CDR2 YYEKEE (reference sequence). The ends were cut back, 4 bases at V and 4 bases at J, with 15 bases in the middle. CDR3 sequence (DNA): TGTGCCAGCAGCCTAATATTCGGGACCGGGGCCAACGTCCTGACTTTC. Protein product: CASSLIFGTGANVLTF.

V gene TRBV9 combines with J gene TRBJ2-5; D not certain. V lost 3 bases and J lost 2, with 5 bases in between. CDR1 and CDR2 from the germline V gene are SGDLS and YYNGEE. This CDR3 contains 12 residues. The chain's CDR3 is CASSGLQETQYF. As DNA, the CDR3 is TGTGCCAGCAGCGGATTACAAGAGACCCAGTACTTC. The whole variable domain, filled in from reference TRBV9 and TRBJ2-5, reads DSGVTQTPKHLITATGQRVTLRCSPRSGDLSVYWYQQSLDQGLQFLIQYYNGEERAKGNILERFSAQQFPDLHSELNLSSLELGDSALYFCASSGLQETQYFGPGTRLLVL.

This clonotype turned up a few times. The CDR3 here is CASSSKTGGDNEQFF. The CDR3 DNA follows: TGTGCCAGCAGCTCCAAGACAGGGGGGGACAATGAGCAGTTCTTC. The chain links TRBV7-9 to TRBJ2-1, with 9 bases lining up with TRBD1. The CDR3 sequence is 15 residues long. Germline loops: CDR1 SEHNR, CDR2 FQNEAQ (reference sequence). The trim removed 4 bases at V and 5 bases at J, leaving 6 bases unmatched.

The chain links TRBV20-1 to TRBJ1-6; the D gene is possibly TRBD1 (6 bases). The germline V gene has CDR1 DFQATT and CDR2 SNEGSKA (reference sequence). V was clipped by 6 bases and J by 13 bases, with 16 bases between them. The CDR3 totals 12 residues. CDR3 coding DNA: TGCAGTGCGGGCGCAGGGGTTGGGCCCCTCCACTTT. It encodes CSAGAGVGPLHF.

The chain carries TRBV5-1 and TRBJ2-5; either TRBD1 or TRBD2 may fit D (6 bases each). The germline V gene encodes CDR1 SGHRS and CDR2 YFSETQ. V was clipped by 4 bases and J by 5 bases, with 15 bases between them. This CDR3 is built from 14 residues. This CDR3 is CASSRGRHRETQYF. In DNA form, the CDR3 reads TGCGCCAGCAGCCGGGGGCGGCATCGGGAGACCCAGTACTTC.

V usage is TRBV27 and J usage is TRBJ1-6, with D hard to call. Germline-derived CDR1 and CDR2 are MNHEY and SMNVEV (reference sequence). The CDR3 is made up of 16 amino acids. Trimming took 8 bases from V and 7 from J, leaving 21 bases between them. This chain's CDR3 is CASGSPNSGGNSPLHF. The CDR3 coding sequence is TGTGCCAGCGGATCCCCCAACAGCGGTGGAAATTCACCCCTCCACTTT.

The V gene is TRBV5-1, the J gene TRBJ2-3, with a weak D call TRBD1 (6 bases). Trimming pared 3 bases from V and 0 bases from J, leaving 17 bases between. The CDR3 length is 17 residues. Germline V lookup: CDR1 SGHRS, CDR2 YFSETQ. The CDR3 is CASSWTVGIASTDTQYF. CDR3 bases: TGCGCCAGCAGCTGGACAGTCGGAATCGCTAGCACAGATACGCAGTATTTT.